This TCR beta chain was profiled in a study of human T cells and chemical hapten exposure. Study-level background: Patch tests put 0.01% DPC on the upper back, and the results were checked at 6 days.

This clonotype was seen repeatedly, ten times or more. The antigen remains undetermined. TCRdb re-analysed the RACE reads in MiXCR, keeping a single row per CDR3 protein. The table includes a few hundred thousand distinct CDR3 sequences, roughly 6% detected once. Specified time point: patch test 2, 6 weeks after DPC sensitization. The treatment denotes: therapeutic diphenylcyclopropenone sensitization with weekly scalp DPC. Trimming pared 6 bases from V and 0 bases from J, leaving 6 bases between. Germline V CDR1 and CDR2: MNHNS, SASEGT. The CDR3 contains 13 residues. Study-level findings and limits: Unchanged with DPC sensitization were TCRs above 1 in 1000 frequency.

The chain uses TRBV6-1 and TRBJ1-3; no definite D call. The sample was whole blood, taken in connection with sensitization to the hapten diphenylcyclopropenone (DPC). This TCR was recovered from a young woman with alopecia areata. Some clones in this sample may be carry-over from other donors' samples. CDR3 loop: CASSEISGNTIYF. The CDR3 bases are TGTGCCAGCAGCGAAATCTCTGGAAACACCATATATTTT.